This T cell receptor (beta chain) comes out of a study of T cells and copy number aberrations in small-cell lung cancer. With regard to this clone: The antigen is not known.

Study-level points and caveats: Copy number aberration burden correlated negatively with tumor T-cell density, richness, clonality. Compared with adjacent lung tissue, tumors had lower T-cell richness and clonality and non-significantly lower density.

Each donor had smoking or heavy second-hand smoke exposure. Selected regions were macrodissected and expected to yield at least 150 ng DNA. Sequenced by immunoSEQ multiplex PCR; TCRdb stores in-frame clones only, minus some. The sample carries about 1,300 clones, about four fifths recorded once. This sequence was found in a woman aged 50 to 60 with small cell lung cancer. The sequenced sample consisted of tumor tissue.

The DNA for the CDR3 is TGTGCCAGTAGTGTGACTAACTATGGCTACACCTTC. Residues: CASSVTNYGYTF. J is TRBJ1-2 and V is TRBV19; the D is unclear. Trimming took 5 bases from V and 0 from J, leaving 4 bases between them. Germline CDR1 and CDR2: LNHDA and SQIVND (reference sequence). CDR3 length: 12 residues.